Listed below are T cell receptor beta chains from one sample, sequenced in a study of radiation and T cells in renal cell carcinoma. The assay was immunoSEQ multiplex PCR, and TCRdb's table has in-frame clones only and misses some. Here the sample spans approximately 29,000 clones, more than 65% being singletons. The material was blood, obtained from a patient whose treatment included radiotherapy and nephrectomy. The receptor source for this set is a man in his 60s with renal cell carcinoma. Both conserved end residues are part of each CDR3. The order of the fields is clone size, V gene, J gene, D gene, CDR3 protein, CDR3 DNA. D genes are given only for firm matches. For some rows the clone size is stated as once, few or many, or as a class when expanded; others skip it.

size: .
V: TRBV19
J: TRBJ1-4
D: .
CDR3: CASSGLATNEKLFF
DNA: TGTGCCAGTAGTGGTCTAGCAACTAATGAAAAACTGTTTTTT

size: .
V: TRBV30
J: TRBJ2-7
D: TRBD1
CDR3: CAWSVRDRGIYEQYF
DNA: TGTGCCTGGAGTGTAAGGGACAGGGGGATCTACGAGCAGTACTTC

size: .
V: TRBV19
J: TRBJ2-1
D: .
CDR3: CASSIGQLGVPYNEQFF
DNA: TGTGCCAGTAGTATAGGCCAACTAGGTGTTCCCTACAATGAGCAGTTCTTC

size: once
V: TRBV7-3
J: TRBJ1-1
D: TRBD1
CDR3: CASSLTGENTEAFF
DNA: TGTGCCAGCAGTCTGACAGGGGAGAACACTGAAGCTTTCTTT

size: .
V: TRBV4-3
J: TRBJ2-1
D: TRBD2
CDR3: CASSPSAGGATVEQFF
DNA: TGCGCCAGCAGCCCGTCTGCGGGAGGGGCGACCGTGGAGCAGTTCTTC

size: few
V: TRBV10-3
J: TRBJ2-2
D: TRBD2
CDR3: CAIMGTSEPTGELFF
DNA: TGTGCCATCATGGGGACTAGCGAACCGACCGGGGAGCTGTTTTTT

size: .
V: TRBV5-1
J: TRBJ1-5
D: .
CDR3: CASSGTGPPAPQHF
DNA: TGCGCCAGCAGCGGAACCGGGCCCCCGGCGCCCCAGCATTTT

size: .
V: TRBV28
J: TRBJ1-1
D: TRBD1
CDR3: CASRGDRVRWNTEAFF
DNA: TGTGCCAGCAGAGGGGACAGGGTGAGGTGGAACACTGAAGCTTTCTTT

size: .
V: TRBV11-2
J: TRBJ2-3
D: .
CDR3: CASSYTGDTQYF
DNA: TGTGCCAGCAGCTACACGGGAGATACGCAGTATTTT

size: medium-sized
V: TRBV5-1
J: TRBJ2-7
D: TRBD1
CDR3: CASSLQTAGTGVEQYF
DNA: TGCGCCAGCAGCCTCCAAACAGCTGGGACAGGGGTAGAGCAGTACTTC

size: .
V: TRBV5-1
J: TRBJ2-4
D: .
CDR3: CASSLGGSENIQYF
DNA: TGCGCCAGCAGCTTGGGAGGGTCAGAGAACATTCAGTACTTC

size: .
V: TRBV12-2
J: TRBJ2-3
D: .
CDR3: CASRPDQGSGQGADTQYF
DNA: TGTGCAAGTCGCCCCGACCAAGGTAGTGGACAGGGAGCAGATACGCAGTATTTT

size: .
V: TRBV6-5
J: TRBJ2-2
D: .
CDR3: CASSRLGQNTGELFF
DNA: TGTGCCAGCAGTAGACTCGGGCAGAACACCGGGGAGCTGTTTTTT

size: once
V: TRBV27
J: TRBJ2-3
D: .
CDR3: CASSTIRQGSTDTQYF
DNA: TGTGCCAGCAGTACCATCCGGCAGGGCAGCACAGATACGCAGTATTTT

size: .
V: TRBV10-3
J: TRBJ2-2
D: TRBD1
CDR3: CAISLGTVLWGTGELFF
DNA: TGTGCCATCAGCCTTGGGACAGTCCTATGGGGCACCGGGGAGCTGTTTTTT

size: .
V: TRBV7-2
J: TRBJ2-2
D: TRBD2
CDR3: CASSLGGSGRSVGELFF
DNA: TGTGCCAGCAGCTTAGGAGGCAGCGGGAGGAGTGTCGGGGAGCTGTTTTTT

size: .
V: TRBV10-3
J: TRBJ2-7
D: .
CDR3: CATTPVDGAGYYEQYF
DNA: TGTGCCACCACCCCGGTTGATGGAGCGGGCTACTACGAGCAGTACTTC

size: .
V: TRBV15
J: TRBJ1-5
D: .
CDR3: CATSRDTGYNQPQHF
DNA: TGTGCCACCAGCAGAGATACAGGGTACAATCAGCCCCAGCATTTT

size: .
V: TRBV5-4
J: TRBJ2-6
D: .
CDR3: CASSQPSSGANVLTF
DNA: TGTGCCAGCAGCCAACCCTCGTCTGGGGCCAACGTCCTGACTTTC

size: few
V: TRBV11-2
J: TRBJ2-1
D: .
CDR3: CASSLGFAGQPYNEQFF
DNA: TGTGCCAGCAGCTTAGGGTTCGCGGGACAACCCTACAATGAGCAGTTCTTC

size: .
V: TRBV2
J: TRBJ2-7
D: .
CDR3: CASSLGPDYEQYF
DNA: TGTGCCAGCTCCCTGGGTCCCGATTACGAGCAGTACTTC

size: few
V: TRBV19
J: TRBJ1-2
D: .
CDR3: CASRQDGNYGYTF
DNA: TGTGCCTCAAGACAGGACGGTAACTATGGCTACACCTTC

size: .
V: TRBV15
J: TRBJ2-7
D: TRBD2
CDR3: CATSWGLAPGEQYF
DNA: TGTGCCACCAGCTGGGGACTAGCTCCCGGCGAGCAGTACTTC

size: .
V: TRBV25-1
J: TRBJ1-2
D: .
CDR3: CASSEGGPYGYTF
DNA: TGTGCCAGCAGTGAAGGAGGACCTTATGGCTACACCTTC

size: .
V: TRBV7-9
J: TRBJ1-2
D: TRBD1
CDR3: CASSPTGANYGYTF
DNA: TGTGCCAGCAGCCCGACAGGGGCTAACTATGGCTACACCTTC

size: once
V: TRBV6-5
J: TRBJ1-5
D: .
CDR3: CASSPFGDQPQHF
DNA: TGTGCCAGCAGCCCCTTTGGGGATCAGCCCCAGCATTTT

size: .
V: TRBV5-5
J: TRBJ2-2
D: TRBD2
CDR3: CASSPGLAVNTGELFF
DNA: TGTGCCAGCAGCCCGGGACTAGCGGTGAACACCGGGGAGCTGTTTTTT

size: .
V: TRBV11-2
J: TRBJ2-1
D: TRBD2
CDR3: CASRSSGSSYNEQFF
DNA: TGTGCCAGCAGGTCCAGCGGGAGCTCCTACAATGAGCAGTTCTTC

size: .
V: TRBV4-1
J: TRBJ2-1
D: TRBD1
CDR3: CASSQYRGAPNEQFF
DNA: TGCGCCAGCAGCCAATACAGGGGCGCGCCCAATGAGCAGTTCTTC

size: medium-sized
V: TRBV28
J: TRBJ2-3
D: TRBD2
CDR3: CASSFYSRSSGPTDTQYF
DNA: TGTGCCAGCAGTTTCTATTCCAGGTCTAGCGGACCCACAGATACGCAGTATTTT

size: .
V: TRBV4-3
J: TRBJ2-7
D: .
CDR3: CASSQEQGVYEQYF
DNA: TGCGCCAGCAGCCAGGAACAGGGTGTCTACGAGCAGTACTTC

size: .
V: TRBV5-8
J: TRBJ1-6
D: .
CDR3: CASSLDGYNSPLHF
DNA: TGTGCCAGCAGCTTGGATGGGTATAATTCACCCCTCCACTTT

size: .
V: TRBV12-5
J: TRBJ1-1
D: .
CDR3: CASGLSPGHRNTEAFF
DNA: TGTGCTAGTGGTTTGTCCCCGGGACACCGGAACACTGAAGCTTTCTTT

size: .
V: TRBV28
J: TRBJ2-5
D: TRBD2
CDR3: CASRGPSGRLIGETQYF
DNA: TGTGCCAGCAGGGGGCCTAGCGGGAGGTTAATAGGGGAGACCCAGTACTTC

size: medium-sized
V: TRBV7-8
J: TRBJ2-7
D: TRBD1
CDR3: CASSVGQAYEQYF
DNA: TGTGCCAGCAGCGTGGGACAGGCCTACGAGCAGTACTTC

size: .
V: TRBV7-9
J: TRBJ2-1
D: .
CDR3: CASSPPGSYNEQFF
DNA: TGTGCCAGCAGCCCACCCGGCTCCTACAATGAGCAGTTCTTC

size: .
V: TRBV10-2
J: TRBJ2-7
D: TRBD2
CDR3: CASSESDLSGSAHEQYF
DNA: TGCGCCAGCAGTGAGTCAGACCTTAGCGGGAGTGCCCACGAGCAGTACTTC

size: few
V: TRBV7-2
J: TRBJ1-4
D: .
CDR3: CASSLAEGKLFF
DNA: TGTGCCAGCAGCTTAGCGGAGGGAAAACTGTTTTTT

size: .
V: TRBV19
J: TRBJ2-7
D: TRBD1
CDR3: CASSMKGQGHYEQYF
DNA: TGTGCCAGTAGTATGAAAGGACAGGGTCATTACGAGCAGTACTTC

size: few
V: TRBV15
J: TRBJ1-5
D: .
CDR3: CATSTEVNQPQHF
DNA: TGTGCCACCAGCACGGAAGTCAATCAGCCCCAGCATTTT

size: .
V: TRBV29-1
J: TRBJ2-1
D: .
CDR3: CSAVAGDGDEQFF
DNA: TGCAGCGCTGTGGCCGGGGACGGGGATGAGCAGTTCTTC

size: .
V: TRBV5-1
J: TRBJ2-7
D: .
CDR3: CASSPTGLDGEQYF
DNA: TGCGCCAGCAGCCCAACAGGGCTCGACGGCGAGCAGTACTTC

size: .
V: TRBV19
J: TRBJ1-1
D: TRBD1
CDR3: CASSIGTGETEAFF
DNA: TGTGCCAGTAGTATTGGGACAGGGGAGACTGAAGCTTTCTTT

size: .
V: TRBV6-5
J: TRBJ1-5
D: .
CDR3: CASSYSNQHNQPQHF
DNA: TGTGCCAGCAGTTACTCGAACCAACACAATCAGCCCCAGCATTTT

size: few
V: TRBV9
J: TRBJ1-1
D: .
CDR3: CASSYSSTGSNTEAFF
DNA: TGTGCCAGCAGCTACTCCTCAACAGGGTCGAACACTGAAGCTTTCTTT

size: few
V: TRBV7-2
J: TRBJ2-4
D: .
CDR3: CASSTLKDVALAKNIQYF
DNA: TGTGCCAGCAGCACGCTCAAAGACGTCGCGCTGGCCAAAAACATTCAGTACTTC

size: many
V: TRBV13
J: TRBJ2-5
D: .
CDR3: CASSSFTGFSGQETQYF
DNA: TGTGCCAGCAGCTCGTTCACAGGCTTTAGCGGCCAAGAGACCCAGTACTTC

size: .
V: TRBV9
J: TRBJ1-1
D: .
CDR3: CASSVGAIYTEAFF
DNA: TGTGCCAGCAGCGTTGGGGCGATATACACTGAAGCTTTCTTT

size: .
V: TRBV18
J: TRBJ1-5
D: .
CDR3: CASSITRIVVGNQPQHF
DNA: TGTGCCAGCTCAATTACGCGGATAGTGGTTGGCAATCAGCCCCAGCATTTT

size: few
V: TRBV4-2
J: TRBJ1-2
D: .
CDR3: CASSQGEQEIHGYTF
DNA: TGTGCCAGCAGCCAAGGGGAACAGGAGATACATGGCTACACCTTC

size: .
V: TRBV5-1
J: TRBJ2-1
D: TRBD2
CDR3: CASSLRPMAGGYNEQFF
DNA: TGCGCCAGCAGCTTACGTCCTATGGCGGGAGGGTACAATGAGCAGTTCTTC